Presented here are 32 T cell receptor beta chains from one specimen sequenced in a study of blood T cells in healthy people across ages (dated by TCRdb to between 2014 and 2017). Receptor libraries were prepared by 5' RACE. Instrument used: Illumina HiSeq 2500. A second PCR of roughly 7 to 12 cycles was performed with a sample-barcoded 5' primer and a J-beta primer mix. TCRdb passed the public sequencing reads through fastp at Q25 and MiXCR, retaining productive beta sequences. Each entry is one CDR3 protein sequence, shown with its most common DNA and genes. This sample holds 1,500,000 or so distinct CDR3 sequences; approximately 43% were observed only once. The ten largest clones take up 4% of the sample. Sequences were obtained from blood. Every receptor here comes from a woman younger than 35 in good health.

V gene TRBV11-2 combines with J gene TRBJ2-5; no firm D call. Looked up from germline, CDR1 is SGHAT and CDR2 is FQNNGV. The CDR3 sequence is 15 residues long. V lost 1 base to trimming and J lost 5 bases, with 14 bases between them. The CDR3 spells CASSLATALGETQYF. DNA of the CDR3: TGTGCCAGCAGCTTAGCTACGGCCCTAGGGGAGACCCAGTACTTC.

This clonotype was counted at least ten times. The chain is built from TRBV7-2 and TRBJ1-1, with TRBD1 identical over 8 bases. The germline CDR1 and CDR2 sequences are SGHTA and FQGNSA. With V trimmed by 5 bases and J by 1 base, 3 bases remained unmatched. The CDR3 contains 14 residues. Here the CDR3 DNA reads TGTGCCAGCAGCCGGGACAGGACGAACACTGAAGCTTTCTTT. Its translation is CASSRDRTNTEAFF.

A few counts support this clonotype. The chain links TRBV24-1 to TRBJ2-7, with 15 bases lining up with TRBD2. Germline V gene lookup returns CDR1 KGHDR and CDR2 SFDVKD. This CDR3 contains 18 residues. V was clipped by 3 bases and J by 0 bases; unmatched bases: 5. CDR3 bases: TGTGCCACCAGTGATCCCGGGACTAGCGGGAGGAGCTCCTACGAGCAGTACTTC. Translated: CATSDPGTSGRSSYEQYF.

On this clonotype itself: The germline gene is not matched at one end of the junction; a read error may be the cause. The chain employs TRBV7-9 and TRBJ1-6; D is uncertain. The germline CDR1 and CDR2 sequences are SEHNR and FQNEAQ (reference sequence). The CDR3 runs 14 residues. This CDR3 reads CASSLSSYSSPLHF. The DNA of the CDR3 is TGTGCCAGCAGCTTATCCAGCTATAGTTCACCCCTCCACTTT.

This chain connects TRBV20-1 to TRBJ2-1, with 8 bases matching TRBD2. The CDR3 contains 16 residues. The J segment lost 2 bases and the V segment lost 5 bases, leaving 11 bases of the junction unmatched. Germline V lookup: CDR1 DFQATT, CDR2 SNEGSKA (reference sequence). The CDR3 region has the DNA TGCAGTGCTGAGGGAACGAGCGGGGGCACCTACAATGAGCAGTTCTTC. Translation gives CSAEGTSGGTYNEQFF.

V usage is TRBV29-1 and J usage is TRBJ2-7; 10 bases are a match to TRBD1. The J call is doubtful: the DNA matches TRBJ2-5 better. This CDR3 is 12 amino acids long. CDR1 SQVTM and CDR2 ANQGSEA come from the germline V gene. CDR3 DNA sequence: TGCAGCGCCGGGGGACAGGGGACGACCCAGTACTTC. It translates to CSAGGQGTTQYF.

This clonotype has a handful of counts. The chain combines TRBV7-6 with TRBJ1-5; no firm D call. Trimming pared 5 bases from V and 6 bases from J, leaving 11 bases between. The CDR3 consists of 13 residues. The germline V gene has CDR1 SGHVS and CDR2 FNYEAQ. For the CDR3, the DNA is TGTGCCAGCAGCCCAGACATTCTTCAGCCCCAGCATTTT. This codes for CASSPDILQPQHF.

The chain uses TRBV10-3 and TRBJ1-4; the D gene is possibly TRBD1 (6 bases). Trimming removed 4 bases at V and 1 base at J, with 34 bases between. This CDR3 is 23 amino acids long. Germline loops: CDR1 ENHRY, CDR2 SYGVKD. The CDR3 bases are TGTGCCATCAGTGTGTTTTCGCCATTGGAGGGGGGCACAACTACACAAACTAATGAAAAACTGTTTTTT. Its translation is CAISVFSPLEGGTTTQTNEKLFF.

Of note for this clonotype: A much larger clone is a single base away; this may be a read error. The chain recombines TRBV7-9 with TRBJ1-2; 7 bases are shared with TRBD1. V shed 6 bases, J shed 4 bases, and the junction held 5 bases outside the gene matches. The CDR3 loop spans 13 amino acids. Germline values: CDR1 SEHNR, CDR2 FQNEAQ (reference sequence). The DNA of the CDR3 is TGTGCCAGCAGTCAGGACAGGCCCTATGGCTACACCTTC. This encodes CASSQDRPYGYTF. Combining the CDR3 with reference TRBV7-9 and TRBJ1-2 gives the whole variable domain DTGVSQNPRHKITKRGQNVTFRCDPISEHNRLYWYRQTLGQGPEFLTYFQNEAQLEKSRLLSDRFSAERPKGSFSTLEIQRTEQGDSAMYLCASSQDRPYGYTFGSGTRLTVV.

The CDR3 region is CASSLRASGRGIDEQYF. The CDR3 DNA sequence: TGTGCCAGCAGCTTACGGGCTAGCGGGAGAGGTATAGACGAGCAGTACTTC. The genes are TRBV7-8 and TRBJ2-7; 10 nucleotides match TRBD2. Germline trimming cut 2 bases from V and 5 bases from J; bases unmatched to any gene: 12. The germline CDR1 and CDR2 sequences are SGHVS and FQNEAQ. There are 17 residues in the CDR3.

This clonotype was seen more than once but under ten times. The CDR3 here is CASSRRITAQHF. The DNA for the CDR3 is TGTGCCAGCAGCAGACGGATCACGGCCCAGCATTTT. This sequence joins TRBV5-8 and TRBJ1-5; D unclear. The CDR3 sequence is 12 residues long. Trimming took off 4 bases at V and 11 bases at J, with 13 bases between the two ends. Per the germline V gene, CDR1 is SGHTS and CDR2 is YDEGEE.

The CDR3 DNA sequence: TGCAGTGCTAGTCCAGCCAAAAACATTCAGTACTTC. As protein: CSASPAKNIQYF. The rearrangement joins TRBV20-1 to TRBJ2-4, with D unresolved. Trimming stripped 3 bases from V and 0 bases from J, with 3 bases between. This CDR3 spans 12 amino acids. Germline lookup yields CDR1 DFQATT and CDR2 SNEGSKA (reference sequence).

For this clonotype: Sequence at one end of the junction differs from germline and may be a read error. The chain is built from TRBV10-3 and TRBJ1-2; 8 nucleotides align to TRBD1. The V gene's germline CDR1 is ENHRY and CDR2 SYGVKD. This CDR3 region has 14 residues. The CDR3 DNA is TGTGCCATCGGTGAGCAGGGGGCCTACTATGGCTACACCTTC. Translation gives CAIGEQGAYYGYTF.

Turning to this clonotype: A much larger clone differs by one base, so this may be a read error. This chain links TRBV7-9 with TRBJ1-1; D is undetermined. This CDR3 contains 12 residues. Trimming left V 2 bases short and J 4 bases short, with 5 bases between. Germline V CDR1 and CDR2: SEHNR, FQNEAQ (reference sequence). The CDR3 DNA reads TGTGCCAGCAGCTTAATGACCACTGAAGCTTTCTTT. Amino acid sequence: CASSLMTTEAFF.

This clonotype has more than one count but fewer than ten. This chain connects TRBV7-9 to TRBJ1-1; D unresolved. The V end was cut by 4 bases, the J end by 1 base, with 13 bases between. The V gene's germline CDR1 is SEHNR and CDR2 FQNEAQ (reference sequence). The CDR3 has 15 amino acids. For the CDR3, the DNA is TGTGCCAGCAGCTCGAGACTGGACGGGAACACTGAAGCTTTCTTT. Amino acid sequence: CASSSRLDGNTEAFF.

The chain is built from TRBV9 and TRBJ2-1; 7 bases fit TRBD1. CDR1 SGDLS and CDR2 YYNGEE come from the germline V gene. The CDR3 totals 14 residues. The trim removed 3 bases at V and 4 bases at J, leaving 4 bases unmatched. In DNA form, the CDR3 reads TGTGCCAGCAGCGGAGACAGGGTGTACAATGAGCAGTTCTTC. It translates to CASSGDRVYNEQFF.

A word on this clonotype: This may arise from a read error, as a much more abundant clone is one base away. The chain couples TRBV9 to TRBJ1-1; D not certain. V dropped 0 bases and J dropped 11 bases, with 14 bases sitting between them. Germline assignment: CDR1 SGDLS and CDR2 YYNGEE. CDR3 length: 13 amino acids. CDR3 in amino acids: CASSVAMDGEAFF. The CDR3 coding sequence is TGTGCCAGCAGCGTAGCGATGGACGGGGAGGCTTTCTTT.

The chain couples TRBV5-1 to TRBJ2-1; D not certain. There are 15 residues in the CDR3. CDR1 is SGHRS and CDR2 is YFSETQ in the germline V gene. With 0 bases removed from V and 2 bases from J, the gap between germline ends came to 9 bases. CDR3 DNA sequence: TGCGCCAGCAGCTTGGAGGGTTCCACCTACAATGAGCAGTTCTTC. Protein sequence: CASSLEGSTYNEQFF.

The chain uses TRBV12-3 or TRBV12-4 and TRBJ2-1; D may be TRBD1 or TRBD2 (5 bases each). The CDR3 has 15 residues. V gave up 3 bases and J gave up 0 bases, with 9 bases separating them. The CDR3 nucleotides read TGTGCCAGCAGTTTTTTGGGGGTCTCCTACAATGAGCAGTTCTTC. Its translation is CASSFLGVSYNEQFF.

The chain combines TRBV6-2 or TRBV6-3 with TRBJ2-5; 8 nucleotides match TRBD1. TRBJ2-7 matches the DNA end more closely, so the J call is doubtful. The CDR3 contains 15 residues. Germline CDR1 MNHEY, CDR2 SVGEGT. The CDR3 protein is CASSYSGQDGDEQYF. The DNA of the CDR3 is TGTGCCAGCAGTTACTCGGGACAGGACGGGGACGAGCAGTACTTC.

As concerns this clonotype: The junction shows a germline mismatch at one end, possibly a read error. This chain connects TRBV6-2 or TRBV6-3 to TRBJ1-1, with TRBD1 matching over 9 bases. Germline V lookup: CDR1 MNHEY, CDR2 SVGEGT. The CDR3 extends over 17 amino acids. The CDR3 DNA is TGTACCAGCAGTCTTTTCTTTCCGGGACAGGGGAACACTGAAGCTTTCTTT. This gives the protein CTSSLFFPGQGNTEAFF.

The genes are TRBV21-1 and TRBJ2-1. TRBV21-1 is tagged as a pseudogene. This CDR3 is built from 13 residues. CDR3 sequence (DNA): TGTGCCAACCCCGAGAGGTCCTACAATGAGCAGTTCTTC. Translated, it gives CANPERSYNEQFF.

Comment on this clonotype: One junction end disagrees with the germline gene, perhaps due to a read error. The V and J genes are TRBV20-1 and TRBJ1-1; D is ambiguous. The CDR3 sequence is 14 residues long. Germline V gene lookup returns CDR1 DFQATT and CDR2 SNEGSKA (reference sequence). In DNA, the CDR3 is TGCAGTGCTAGAGCGGTAGGTAAGAACACTGAGGCTTTCTTT. Its translation: CSARAVGKNTEAFF.

The chain joins TRBV6-2 or TRBV6-3 to TRBJ2-1, with D tentatively TRBD2 (6 bases). The germline V gene encodes CDR1 MNHEY and CDR2 SVGEGT. This CDR3 contains 14 residues. The V end lost 5 bases, the J end lost 9 bases, and 17 bases lay between the germline ends. CDR3: CASSSPGDMGEQFF. CDR3 nucleotide sequence: TGTGCCAGCAGTAGTCCGGGAGATATGGGTGAGCAGTTCTTC.

As to this clonotype: At one end, the junction sequence differs from germline, possibly due to a read error. V gene TRBV27 combines with J gene TRBJ2-7; possible D gene TRBD1, 6 bases. The CDR3 loop spans 15 amino acids. In germline, CDR1 is MNHEY, CDR2 SMNVEV (reference sequence). The CDR3 coding sequence is TGTACCAGCAGTCTAGGGGACACCAGCTCCTACGAGCAGTACTTC. It translates to CTSSLGDTSSYEQYF.

To note about this clonotype: An end of the junction does not agree with germline; a read error may underlie this. This sequence joins TRBV7-2 and TRBJ2-7; either TRBD1 or TRBD2 may fit D (5 bases each). The germline CDR1 and CDR2 sequences are SGHTA and FQGNSA. CDR3 length equals 14 residues. CDR3 DNA sequence: TGTGCCAGCAGCGTTACCGGGACCTCCAACGAGCAGTACTTC. Amino acids: CASSVTGTSNEQYF.

This clonotype has ten or more counts. The V call is TRBV4-1, the J call TRBJ2-5; D may be TRBD1 or TRBD2 (5 bases each). This CDR3 comprises 14 residues. The V end was cut by 2 bases, the J end by 5 bases, with 12 bases between. Per the germline V gene, CDR1 is MGHRA and CDR2 is YSYEKL. This CDR3 is CASSQLGGLETQYF. CDR3 coding DNA: TGCGCCAGCAGCCAACTTGGGGGTTTGGAGACCCAGTACTTC.

The chain links TRBV6-5 to TRBJ2-5, with 9 bases identical to TRBD2. This CDR3 region has 15 residues. Trimming at V came to 6 bases and at J to 5 bases, leaving 10 bases not matched to a gene. Germline values: CDR1 MNHEY, CDR2 SVGAGI. The CDR3 protein is CASRTRLAARETQYF. The CDR3 DNA reads TGTGCCAGCAGAACACGACTAGCGGCCCGGGAGACCCAGTACTTC.

The chain employs TRBV12-3 or TRBV12-4 and TRBJ2-1; TRBD2 aligns across 10 bases. V lost 5 bases, J lost 8 bases, and 6 bases stayed unmatched. The CDR3 covers 14 residues. The CDR3 coding sequence is TGTGCCAGCAGTCCAATAAGCGGGGGGGATGAGCAGTTCTTC. It translates to CASSPISGGDEQFF.

The gene calls are TRBV7-9 and TRBJ2-1; 10 bases are shared with TRBD2. Judging by the DNA end, TRBJ2-7 fits better; the J call may be wrong. The germline V gene has CDR1 SEHNR and CDR2 FQNEAQ (reference sequence). The length of the CDR3 is 16 residues. The CDR3 bases are TGTGCCAGCAGCGCGAGAACTAGCGGGGATTACAATGAGCAGTACTTC. It codes for CASSARTSGDYNEQYF.

This chain links TRBV20-1 with TRBJ2-3, with TRBD2 matching 11 bases. The CDR3 sequence is 15 residues long. The V segment lost 3 bases and the J segment 8 bases; nucleotides outside the gene matches: 10. The germline gives CDR1 DFQATT, CDR2 SNEGSKA (reference sequence). In nucleotides, the CDR3 is TGCAGTGCTAGCCCTACTAGCGGGAGCGGCTTTACGCAGTATTTT. Amino acids: CSASPTSGSGFTQYF.

The V gene is TRBV20-1, the J gene TRBJ1-2, with D possibly being TRBD1 (6 bases). V shed 5 bases and J shed 4 bases, with 17 bases lying between them. Germline V gives CDR1 DFQATT, CDR2 SNEGSKA (reference sequence). This CDR3 contains 14 residues. This chain's CDR3 is CSAGEGDRIYGYTF. As DNA, the CDR3 is TGCAGTGCTGGCGAGGGAGACAGGATCTATGGCTACACCTTC.